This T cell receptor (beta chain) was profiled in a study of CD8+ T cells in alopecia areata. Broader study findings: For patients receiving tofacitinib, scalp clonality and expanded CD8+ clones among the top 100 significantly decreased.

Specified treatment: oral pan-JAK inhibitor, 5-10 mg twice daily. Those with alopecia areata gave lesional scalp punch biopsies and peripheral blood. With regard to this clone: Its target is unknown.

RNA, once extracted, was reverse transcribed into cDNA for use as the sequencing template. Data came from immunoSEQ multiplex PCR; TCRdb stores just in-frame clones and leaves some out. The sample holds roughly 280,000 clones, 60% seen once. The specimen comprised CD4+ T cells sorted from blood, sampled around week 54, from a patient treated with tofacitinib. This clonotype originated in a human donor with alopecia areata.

DNA of the CDR3: TGCAGCGCCCGGGGTCAGGGAGAGACCCAGTACTTC. It specifies CSARGQGETQYF. The V call is TRBV29-1, the J call TRBJ2-5; D is perhaps TRBD1 or TRBD2 (5 bases each). This CDR3 has 12 amino acids. V lost 7 bases and J 4 bases, leaving 13 bases between the germline ends. Germline values: CDR1 SQVTM, CDR2 ANQGSEA.